This is a list of T cell receptor beta chains from one sample in a study of blood T cells in healthy people across ages. Via MiXCR, TCRdb re-called the 5' RACE reads, giving one row per CDR3 protein. Of approximately 830,000 distinct CDR3 sequences in the sample, about 59% were seen once. The specimen was blood. The origin of the receptors is a man aged 25 to 40 in good health. Each CDR3 is given with its conserved first and last residue. A D gene is named only where the DNA matches it firmly. Clone size is not always given. Where it is, it says once, few, many or a class for expanded clones.

CDR3 DNA,CDR3 protein,clone size,V gene,D gene,J gene
TGTGCCAGCAGCCCAGTGGGCAGATCCACAGATACGCAGTATTTT,CASSPVGRSTDTQYF,NA,TRBV7-9,NA,TRBJ2-3
TGTGCCACCGGGGGACATACTTATGGCTACACCTTC,CATGGHTYGYTF,NA,TRBV15,NA,TRBJ1-2
TGCGCCAGCAGCCCCTGGACCGACTCGACGGCCGGGGAGCTGTTTTTT,CASSPWTDSTAGELFF,NA,TRBV4-3,NA,TRBJ2-2
TGTGCCGGCAGCAAAGGGACAGCCTACGAGCAGTACTTC,CAGSKGTAYEQYF,NA,TRBV7-2,TRBD1,TRBJ2-7
TGTGCCAGCAGCGTACGTGCGGGGGGGGAGAATGAGCAGTTCTTC,CASSVRAGGENEQFF,NA,TRBV9,TRBD2,TRBJ2-1
TGCAGCGTCGCCCCGGACAGGTGGGGCAGGGGGACCCAGTACTTC,CSVAPDRWGRGTQYF,NA,TRBV29-1,TRBD1,TRBJ2-5
TGTGCCAGCAGTCCCTCCGGGACTCCGGTTTCTTCCAGAAAAAACATTCAGTACTTC,CASSPSGTPVSSRKNIQYF,NA,TRBV6-1,NA,TRBJ2-4
TGTGCCAGCAGCCCCGGCGGGGGGGGGATCACAGATACGCAGTATTTT,CASSPGGGGITDTQYF,many,TRBV7-2,TRBD2,TRBJ2-3
TGTGCCATCAGTGAGTTCCGACAGGGGATGGCTGGCTACACCTTC,CAISEFRQGMAGYTF,NA,TRBV10-3,TRBD1,TRBJ1-2
TGTGCCAGCAGTTTACTAGCGGGTGAGCCCAACGAGCAGTACTTC,CASSLLAGEPNEQYF,few,TRBV12-3/TRBV12-4,TRBD2,TRBJ2-7
TGTGCCAGCAGCATCGACAGTTATCAGCCCCAGCATTTT,CASSIDSYQPQHF,NA,TRBV7-2,NA,TRBJ1-5
TGTGCCAGCAGTCAACGGACAGGGGCTAATGAAAAACTGTTTTTT,CASSQRTGANEKLFF,NA,TRBV6-5,TRBD1,TRBJ1-4
TGCAGCGTTGGACTAGCGGGGGGAAACACAGATACGCAGTATTTT,CSVGLAGGNTDTQYF,NA,TRBV29-1,TRBD2,TRBJ2-3
TGTGCCAGCAGCTCCCCGGGCAGGGAAGGTAATGAGCAGTTCTTC,CASSSPGREGNEQFF,NA,TRBV28,NA,TRBJ2-1
TGTGCCAGCAGCCGAGGAACAGGGTGGTACGAGCAGTACTTC,CASSRGTGWYEQYF,NA,TRBV3-1,NA,TRBJ2-7
TGTGCCAGCAGGGCGGGGGGCACAGATACGCAGTATTTT,CASRAGGTDTQYF,few,TRBV6-5,TRBD2,TRBJ2-3
TGCAGCGTTGAAGGGGCTATGAACACTGAAGCTTTCTTT,CSVEGAMNTEAFF,NA,TRBV29-1,NA,TRBJ1-1
TGCGCCAGCCAACTAGCGGGGGGGCGCAATGAGCAGTTCTTC,CASQLAGGRNEQFF,NA,TRBV4-1,TRBD2,TRBJ2-1
TGCGCCAGCAGCCAAGTTGTAGGCGGGGAGAGCTACACCTTC,CASSQVVGGESYTF,NA,TRBV4-1,NA,TRBJ1-2
TGTGCCAGCAGCATACGTAGCGGGGGGGCAGGAGAGACCCAGTACTTC,CASSIRSGGAGETQYF,NA,TRBV7-2,TRBD2,TRBJ2-5
TGTGCCAGCAGCCAGATGACTAGCTCCTATGAGCAGTACTTC,CASSQMTSSYEQYF,NA,TRBV4-2,TRBD2,TRBJ2-7
TGTGCCAGCAGCACGGGAGATACGCAGTATTTT,CASSTGDTQYF,NA,TRBV12-3/TRBV12-4,NA,TRBJ2-3
TGCGCCAGCAGCCAAGCAAATATGAACACTGAAGCTTTCTTT,CASSQANMNTEAFF,NA,TRBV4-3,NA,TRBJ1-1
TGTGCCAGCAGACTTAGCGGGGCCGGCTCCTACAATGAGCAGTTCTTC,CASRLSGAGSYNEQFF,NA,TRBV7-2,TRBD2,TRBJ2-1
TGCCCAAGTCGGAGCAATAGGTACGGGATCCACACTGAAGCTTTCTTT,CPSRSNRYGIHTEAFF,NA,TRBV21-1,NA,TRBJ1-1
TGTGCCAGCAGTTTATCAGGGACAAAGGGGGAGACCCAGTACTTC,CASSLSGTKGETQYF,NA,TRBV28,NA,TRBJ2-5
TGTGCCAGCAGTGAAGGACGGTACAATGAGCAGTTCTTC,CASSEGRYNEQFF,NA,TRBV2,NA,TRBJ2-1
TGTGCCAGCAGCCAAGCGTTCGAGCCGGGCACAGATACGCAGTATTTT,CASSQAFEPGTDTQYF,many,TRBV4-2,NA,TRBJ2-3
TGTGCCAGCAGTTCATATTGGTCCAATGAGCAGTTCTTC,CASSSYWSNEQFF,NA,TRBV6-5,NA,TRBJ2-1
TGTGCCAGCAGGGGGACACACCGGAGGGAGACCCAGTACTTC,CASRGTHRRETQYF,NA,TRBV6-5,NA,TRBJ2-5
TGTGCCAGCAGCCCCGGGGGCGGGGACTACAATGAGCAGTTCTTC,CASSPGGGDYNEQFF,NA,TRBV7-2,NA,TRBJ2-1
TGTGCCATCAGTGAGTCAATGTGGGGCAAAAACATTCAGTACTTC,CAISESMWGKNIQYF,NA,TRBV10-3,NA,TRBJ2-4
TGTGCCAGCAGTTTGGCAGCAGCTAGCACAGATACGCAGTATTTT,CASSLAAASTDTQYF,NA,TRBV12-3/TRBV12-4,NA,TRBJ2-3
TGCGCCAGCAGCCCATGGGGACTTTTAGCCAAAAACATTCAGTACTTC,CASSPWGLLAKNIQYF,NA,TRBV4-1,NA,TRBJ2-4
TGTGCCAGCAGGGAGGGACAGCTCCAAGAGACCCAGTACTTC,CASREGQLQETQYF,NA,TRBV5-6,NA,TRBJ2-5
TGTGCCAGCAGCCAACCGGACAGGCAGCAGTACTTC,CASSQPDRQQYF,few,TRBV4-2,TRBD1,TRBJ2-7
TGTGCCAGCAGTGTGTACAGGGCATACGAGCAGTACTTC,CASSVYRAYEQYF,NA,TRBV2,NA,TRBJ2-7
TGCGCCAGCAGCCCAGTCGGGGGGGCCCCAGATACGCAGTATTTT,CASSPVGGAPDTQYF,once,TRBV5-1,TRBD2,TRBJ2-3
TGTGCCAGCAGCCAAGATCCGGGACAGGGCCATAGGGAGCAGTACTTC,CASSQDPGQGHREQYF,NA,TRBV14,TRBD1,TRBJ2-5
TGTGCCAGCAGCGTAGTTGGGGAGACCGGGGAGCTGTTTTTT,CASSVVGETGELFF,NA,TRBV9,NA,TRBJ2-2
TGCGCCAGCAGCTTGGATGGGACAGGGAATCAAGGCCAGTACTTC,CASSLDGTGNQGQYF,NA,TRBV5-1,TRBD1,TRBJ2-7
TGTGCCAGCATCCGGGACAGGGGACAAAAGCAGTACTTC,CASIRDRGQKQYF,NA,TRBV12-3/TRBV12-4,TRBD1,TRBJ2-7
TGTGCCAGCAGCAAAGCGGTTAGAATCTCCTCAAATACGCAGTATTTT,CASSKAVRISSNTQYF,NA,TRBV21-1,NA,TRBJ2-3
TGTGCCAGCAGCACTGGACTCCATGGCTACACCTTC,CASSTGLHGYTF,NA,TRBV7-9,NA,TRBJ1-2
TGCGCCAGCAGCTCAGGGACGTTTGAAGCTTTCTTT,CASSSGTFEAFF,NA,TRBV5-1,NA,TRBJ1-1
TGCAGTGCTCAACGGACAGGGGGTGGCGAGACCCAGTACTTC,CSAQRTGGGETQYF,NA,TRBV20-1,TRBD1,TRBJ2-5